The 16 T cell receptor beta chains presented below share a single source sample, sequenced in a study of cytomegalovirus exposure and HLA in healthy donors. With 60 Vbeta and 13 Jbeta primers, the PCR was carried out. Here immunoSEQ multiplex PCR was the method, and the copy in TCRdb shows in-frame clones only, minus some. The sample shows about 120,000 clones, roughly four fifths of them seen only once. Sequenced sample: PBMCs. The receptors here all came from a woman aged 40 to 50 in good health and CMV-seropositive.

The rearrangement links TRBV4-3 to TRBJ2-5; D gene ambiguous. The CDR3 runs to 14 residues. Germline V lookup: CDR1 LGHNA, CDR2 YSLEER. V gave up 0 bases and J gave up 4 bases, with 9 bases separating them. CDR3 residues: CASSQEASRETQYF. The CDR3 DNA follows: TGCGCCAGCAGCCAAGAGGCTAGTCGAGAGACCCAGTACTTC.

V gene TRBV9 combines with J gene TRBJ2-2, with 11 bases fitting TRBD1. The V gene end was trimmed by 0 bases and the J gene end by 6 bases; junction bases not matched to a gene: 10. The CDR3 extends over 18 amino acids. From germline, CDR1 is SGDLS and CDR2 YYNGEE. CDR3 sequence: CASSVVSGTGGSAGELFF. CDR3 nucleotides: TGTGCCAGCAGCGTAGTTTCCGGGACAGGGGGTTCCGCCGGGGAGCTGTTTTTT.

The J gene is TRBJ2-3, the V gene TRBV7-2; D gene uncertain. The CDR3 has 13 amino acids. Per germline, CDR1 SGHTA and CDR2 FQGNSA. V dropped 4 bases and J dropped 2 bases, with 7 bases sitting between them. The CDR3: CASSSQLTDTQYF. DNA for the CDR3: TGTGCCAGCAGCTCTCAACTCACAGATACGCAGTATTTT.

V gene TRBV23-1 combines with J gene TRBJ2-1; TRBD2 is a possible D gene (6 bases). TRBV23-1 falls under the ORF class, with uncertain function. Trimming stripped 8 bases from V and 0 bases from J, with 23 bases between. The CDR3 extends over 18 amino acids. This CDR3 is CASVTSHTILSSYNEQFF. The CDR3 DNA follows: TGCGCCAGCGTAACTAGCCATACTATCCTAAGCTCCTACAATGAGCAGTTCTTC.

The chain combines TRBV5-4 with TRBJ2-7, with D perhaps matching TRBD1 (6 bases). The CDR3 runs to 14 residues. CDR1 is SGHNT, CDR2 YYREEE, per germline (reference sequence). Trimming pared 0 bases from V and 6 bases from J, leaving 13 bases between. The CDR3 protein is CASSLEQGLSEQYF. The CDR3, as DNA: TGTGCCAGCAGCTTGGAACAGGGTTTAAGCGAGCAGTACTTC.

This chain uses TRBV30 with TRBJ2-5; D unclear. Germline CDR1 is GTSNPN and CDR2 is SVGIG (reference sequence). V lost 2 bases and J 2 bases, leaving 6 bases between the germline ends. The CDR3 has 12 residues. The DNA of the CDR3 is TGTGCCTGGAGTCTAGTTCAAGAGACCCAGTACTTC. It yields the protein CAWSLVQETQYF.

CDR3 loop: CASSPSPSGRYSGANVLTF. Here the CDR3 DNA reads TGTGCCAGCAGCCCTAGCCCCAGCGGGAGATACTCTGGGGCCAACGTCCTGACTTTC. V and J are TRBV7-6 and TRBJ2-6; 8 bases fit TRBD2. The CDR3 totals 19 residues. Germline CDR1 and CDR2: SGHVS and FNYEAQ. V was clipped by 5 bases and J by 0 bases; unmatched bases: 12.

Remarks on this clone: Germline and junction disagree at one end, which may indicate a read error. The chain combines TRBV4-3 with TRBJ1-5, with 7 bases aligning to TRBD1. This CDR3 contains 14 residues. Germline V lookup: CDR1 LGHNA, CDR2 YSLEER. The CDR3 sequence is CASSPYKGAQPRHF. CDR3 nucleotides: TGCGCCAGCAGCCCTTACAAGGGGGCTCAGCCCCGGCATTTT.

The chain combines TRBV7-6 with TRBJ2-2; no reliable D call. The CDR3 consists of 17 residues. Germline-derived CDR1 and CDR2 are SGHVS and FNYEAQ. Trimming removed 1 base from V and 5 bases from J, with 17 bases in between. The CDR3 loop reads CASSLGPSRSTTGELFF. For the CDR3, the DNA is TGTGCCAGCAGCTTAGGGCCTAGTAGGAGTACAACCGGGGAGCTGTTTTTT.

The rearrangement uses TRBV5-1 and TRBJ1-4; no reliable D call. V dropped 4 bases and J dropped 0 bases, with 7 bases sitting between them. This CDR3 is 14 amino acids long. Germline CDR1 reads SGHRS; CDR2 reads YFSETQ. CDR3 DNA: TGCGCCAGCAGCCAGATTGCAACTAATGAAAAACTGTTTTTT. Translating it yields CASSQIATNEKLFF.

The J gene is TRBJ2-3, the V gene TRBV28; no clear D. Germline values: CDR1 MDHEN, CDR2 SYDVKM. V lost 6 bases and J lost 3, with 7 bases in between. This CDR3 comprises 12 residues. This CDR3 reads CASSTTTDTQYF. As DNA, the CDR3 is TGTGCCAGCAGCACCACAACAGATACGCAGTATTTT.

The V and J genes are TRBV5-1 and TRBJ1-1, with D perhaps TRBD1 (5 bases). The CDR3 spans 15 residues. V dropped 5 bases and J dropped 1 base, with 15 bases sitting between them. Per germline, CDR1 SGHRS and CDR2 YFSETQ. CDR3 in DNA: TGCGCCAGCAGTCAGTTCAGGGTTCCGAACACTGAAGCTTTCTTT. This translates into CASSQFRVPNTEAFF.

This chain joins TRBV4-2 and TRBJ2-1, with 12 bases lining up with TRBD1. With 1 base clipped from V and 7 bases from J, the junction kept 5 bases outside the gene matches. CDR3 length equals 16 residues. Germline V gene sequence: CDR1 LGHNA, CDR2 YNFKEQ. The CDR3 spells CASSQVGQGARNEQFF. For the CDR3, the DNA is TGTGCCAGCAGCCAAGTGGGACAGGGGGCTAGGAATGAGCAGTTCTTC.

This sequence joins TRBV5-8 and TRBJ1-5; D uncertain. The CDR3 runs 12 residues. V dropped 1 base and J dropped 7 bases, with 6 bases sitting between them. Per germline, CDR1 SGHTS and CDR2 YDEGEE. The chain's CDR3 is CASSLLEQPQHF. Written as DNA, the CDR3 is TGTGCCAGCAGCTTGCTGGAGCAGCCCCAGCATTTT.

The chain recombines TRBV19 with TRBJ1-1; D is unresolved. V was cut by 3 bases and J by 6 bases, with 11 bases left in between. Germline values: CDR1 LNHDA, CDR2 SQIVND (reference sequence). This CDR3 contains 13 residues. Here the CDR3 reads CASSITSSPEAFF. As DNA, the CDR3 is TGTGCCAGTAGTATTACGAGTAGCCCTGAAGCTTTCTTT.

V and J are TRBV7-3 and TRBJ2-2, with a possible D match to TRBD2 (5 bases). The germline CDR1 and CDR2 sequences are SGHTA and FQGTGA. This CDR3 region has 14 residues. V was clipped by 4 bases and J by 5 bases, with 11 bases between them. This chain's CDR3 is CASSSSTSTGELFF. CDR3 sequence (DNA): TGTGCCAGCAGCTCGAGCACTAGTACCGGGGAGCTGTTTTTT.